One and the same sample provided the 4 T cell receptor beta chains below, sequenced in a study of T-cell reconstitution after alpha-beta-depleted transplantation in children. Construction of the TCRbeta library involved unique molecular identifiers. TCRdb independently ran MiXCR on the PCR reads; one entry per CDR3 protein. This table holds 380,000 or so distinct CDR3 sequences, about an eighth found once. The sample consisted of PBMCs, taken from the stem cell graft. The receptors stem from a human donor who donated a stem cell graft to a child with Fanconi anemia.

A few counts support this clonotype. The chain joins TRBV5-1 to TRBJ2-6; 11 bases line up with TRBD1. The CDR3 is 18 residues long. J lost 0 bases, V lost 1 base, and 3 bases had no gene match. Germline V gene lookup returns CDR1 SGHRS and CDR2 YFSETQ. For the CDR3, the DNA is TGCGCCAGCAGCTTGACCGGGACAGGGGGCTCTGGGGCCAACGTCCTGACTTTC. Protein product: CASSLTGTGGSGANVLTF.

There are many counts of this clonotype. CDR3 coding DNA: TGCAGTGCTTCCCCCGGGACGTACCAAGAGACCCAGTACTTC. This sequence encodes CSASPGTYQETQYF. This sequence joins TRBV20-1 and TRBJ2-5, with D possibly called TRBD1 or TRBD2 (5 bases each). Germline V gene data show CDR1 as DFQATT and CDR2 as SNEGSKA (reference sequence). The V end was cut by 5 bases, the J end by 0 bases, with 13 bases between. The CDR3 spans 14 residues.

The chain joins TRBV7-8 to TRBJ1-6, with D unresolved. The CDR3 is 14 amino acids. Between the trimmed V and J ends, which lost 1 base and 6 bases, there was a span of 7 bases. Germline CDR1 SGHVS, CDR2 FQNEAQ. CDR3 sequence reads: CASSLELRNSPLHF. The CDR3 bases are TGTGCCAGCAGCTTAGAATTGCGTAATTCACCCCTCCACTTT.

This clonotype was detected only a few times. This sequence joins TRBV10-2 and TRBJ1-1; D possibly corresponds to TRBD1 (6 bases). Trimming took 4 bases from V and 6 from J, leaving 15 bases between them. The germline CDR1 and CDR2 sequences are WSHSY and SAAADI. The CDR3 is 14 amino acids. The CDR3 loop is CASSATTGSAEAFF. The CDR3 nucleotides are TGCGCCAGCAGTGCCACTACAGGGAGCGCTGAAGCTTTCTTT.